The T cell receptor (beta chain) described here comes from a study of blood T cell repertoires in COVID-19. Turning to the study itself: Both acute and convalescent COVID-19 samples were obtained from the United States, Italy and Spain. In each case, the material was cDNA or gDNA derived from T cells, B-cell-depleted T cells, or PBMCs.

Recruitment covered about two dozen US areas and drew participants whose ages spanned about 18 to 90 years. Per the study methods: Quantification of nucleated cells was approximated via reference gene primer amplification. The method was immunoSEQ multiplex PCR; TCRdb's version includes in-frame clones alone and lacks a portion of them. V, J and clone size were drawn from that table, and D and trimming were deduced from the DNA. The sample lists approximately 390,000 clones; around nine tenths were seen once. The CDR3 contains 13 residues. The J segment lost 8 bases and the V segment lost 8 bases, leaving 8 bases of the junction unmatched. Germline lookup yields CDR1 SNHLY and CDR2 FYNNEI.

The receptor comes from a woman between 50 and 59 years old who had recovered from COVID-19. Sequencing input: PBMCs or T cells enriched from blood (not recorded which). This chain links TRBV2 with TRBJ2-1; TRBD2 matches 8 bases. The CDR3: CASFFQRGHEQFF. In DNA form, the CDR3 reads TGTGCCAGCTTCTTTCAGCGGGGGCATGAGCAGTTCTTC.